The clone carrying this T cell receptor beta chain occurred many times. The antigen is not known. TCRdb itself ran the 5' RACE reads through MiXCR, one entry per CDR3 protein. Among fewer than 800,000 distinct CDR3 sequences listed, about 7.1% were seen once. These data are taken from a study of identical twins. Findings and caveats of the study: Memory repertoires showed no such pattern, whereas abundant cord blood beta clonotypes carried fewer insertions. Low generation-probability sequences were in excess among twin-shared out-of-frame alpha sequences. Within monozygotic twins, out-of-frame TCR alpha sharing was underestimated by the models.

The same data also went into a second study, on yellow fever vaccine responses in identical twins.

Sequenced sample: PBMCs. This sequence was found in a woman under 30 in good health.

CDR3: CSASPGREQYF. The DNA for the CDR3 is TGCAGTGCTAGTCCCGGGCGTGAGCAGTACTTC. The chain combines TRBV20-1 with TRBJ2-7; D is ambiguous. This CDR3 spans 11 amino acids. Germline V CDR1 and CDR2: DFQATT, SNEGSKA (reference sequence). V was pared by 3 bases and J by 7 bases, with 10 bases between.